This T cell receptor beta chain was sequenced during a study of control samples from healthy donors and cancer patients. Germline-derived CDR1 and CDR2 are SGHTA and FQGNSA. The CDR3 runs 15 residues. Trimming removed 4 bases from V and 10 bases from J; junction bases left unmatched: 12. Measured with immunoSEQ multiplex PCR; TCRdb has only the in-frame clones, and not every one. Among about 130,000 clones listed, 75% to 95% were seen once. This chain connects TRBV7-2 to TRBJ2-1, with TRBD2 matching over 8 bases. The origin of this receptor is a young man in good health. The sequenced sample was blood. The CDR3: CASSSPGLGGWEQFF. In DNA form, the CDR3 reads TGTGCCAGCAGCTCCCCGGGACTAGGGGGTTGGGAGCAGTTCTTC. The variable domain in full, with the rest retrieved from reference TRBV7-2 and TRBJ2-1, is GAGVSQSPSNKVTEKGKDVELRCDPISGHTALYWYRQSLGQGLEFLIYFQGNSAPDKSGLPSDRFSAERTGGSVSTLTIQRTQQEDSAVYLCASSSPGLGGWEQFFGPGTRLTVL.